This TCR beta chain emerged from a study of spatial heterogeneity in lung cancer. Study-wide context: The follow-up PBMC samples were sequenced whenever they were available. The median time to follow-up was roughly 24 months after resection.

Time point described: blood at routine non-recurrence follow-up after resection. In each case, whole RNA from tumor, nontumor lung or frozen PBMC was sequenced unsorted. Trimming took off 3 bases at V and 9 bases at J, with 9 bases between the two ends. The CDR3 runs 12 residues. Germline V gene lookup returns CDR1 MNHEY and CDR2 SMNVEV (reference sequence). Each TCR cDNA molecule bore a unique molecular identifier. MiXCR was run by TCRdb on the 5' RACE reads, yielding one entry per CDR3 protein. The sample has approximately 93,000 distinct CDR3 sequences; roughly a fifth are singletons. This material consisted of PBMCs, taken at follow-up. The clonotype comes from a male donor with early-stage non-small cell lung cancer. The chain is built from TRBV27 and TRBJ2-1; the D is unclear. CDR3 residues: CASSFAEGEQFF. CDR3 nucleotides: TGTGCCAGCAGTTTCGCAGAAGGTGAGCAGTTCTTC.